These 11 T cell receptor beta chains were all obtained from the same sample, sequenced in a study of T cell repertoires in cytomegalovirus infection. TCRdb re-called the reads through MiXCR, storing one row per CDR3 protein. The table shows just over 450,000 distinct CDR3 sequences, with under 45% occurring only once. Which antigens these TCRs recognize remains unknown. Specimen: cultured PBMCs, collected from culture after CMV antigen stimulation. The receptors were gathered from a human donor in good health (CMV status not recorded). Some clones in this sample may be carry-over from other donors' samples.

The chain carries TRBV18 and TRBJ2-1; D gene unclear. Trimming shortened V by 0 bases and J by 0 bases, and 15 bases separated the two germline ends. This CDR3 is 18 amino acids long. Germline CDR1 KGHSH, CDR2 LQKENI. CDR3 nucleotide sequence: TGTGCCAGCTCACCACCGGTGGCAGAACAGAGCTCCTACAATGAGCAGTTCTTC. Translated, it gives CASSPPVAEQSSYNEQFF.

This clonotype was recorded a few times. The V and J genes are TRBV7-6 and TRBJ2-7; D remains unclear. The CDR3 has 15 amino acids. Trimming cost V 5 bases and J 0 bases, with 14 bases left between them. Germline-derived CDR1 and CDR2 are SGHVS and FNYEAQ. The chain's CDR3 is CASSTRPGASYEQYF. Here the CDR3 DNA reads TGTGCCAGCAGCACCCGACCCGGAGCCTCCTACGAGCAGTACTTC.

This clonotype occurred a few times. The J gene is TRBJ2-2, the V gene TRBV2; 8 nucleotides agree with TRBD1. Germline CDR1 is SNHLY and CDR2 is FYNNEI. The length of the CDR3 is 14 residues. V lost 4 bases to trimming and J lost 7 bases; unmatched junction nucleotides: 5. The DNA of the CDR3 is TGTGCCAGCAGTGCCTCAGGGGGCGTCGGGGAGCTGTTTTTT. Translated, it gives CASSASGGVGELFF.

The V call is TRBV6-6, the J call TRBJ2-7, with D perhaps TRBD1 or TRBD2 (5 bases each). Germline lookup yields CDR1 MNHNY and CDR2 SVGAGI (reference sequence). This CDR3 is built from 11 residues. The CDR3 region is CASGRSYEQYF. CDR3 nucleotides: TGTGCTTCGGGACGATCCTACGAGCAGTACTTC.

This clonotype has at least ten counts. The chain combines TRBV7-2 with TRBJ2-5; 15 positions agree with TRBD2. This CDR3 is 17 amino acids long. V lost 4 bases and J lost 5; bases outside the gene matches: 8. Germline V gene data show CDR1 as SGHTA and CDR2 as FQGNSA. The CDR3 DNA follows: TGTGCCAGCAGCTCTTGGACTAGCGGGAGGGCCCGGGAGACCCAGTACTTC. The encoded protein is CASSSWTSGRARETQYF.

This clonotype has only a few counts. The rearrangement uses TRBV19 and TRBJ1-1; D might be TRBD1 (5 bases). The V end was cut by 10 bases, the J end by 3 bases, with 15 bases between. The CDR3 sequence is 13 residues long. Germline CDR1 and CDR2: LNHDA and SQIVND (reference sequence). The CDR3 region has the DNA TGTGCCACCCTAAGGGTGGGGGACACTGAAGCTTTCTTT. Its protein is CATLRVGDTEAFF.

The chain links TRBV27 to TRBJ2-1; D may be TRBD1 (5 bases). The germline V gene encodes CDR1 MNHEY and CDR2 SMNVEV (reference sequence). The CDR3 has 13 residues. The V end lost 6 bases, the J end lost 10 bases, and 16 bases lay between the germline ends. The CDR3, as DNA: TGTGCCAGCAGAGACAGCCCACGGGTAGAGCAGTTCTTC. Amino acids: CASRDSPRVEQFF.

The chain is built from TRBV7-6 and TRBJ2-5; 8 bases match TRBD2. Germline V gene lookup returns CDR1 SGHVS and CDR2 FNYEAQ. The CDR3 has 16 amino acids. The V gene end was trimmed by 7 bases and the J gene end by 5 bases; junction bases not matched to a gene: 15. CDR3 sequence: CASIRAGRAGDETQYF. CDR3 DNA sequence: TGTGCCAGCATTCGGGCCGGGAGGGCCGGGGATGAGACCCAGTACTTC.

CDR3 nucleotide sequence: TGTGCCAGTAGTTTATTGGGGCACAAGGGGGAGACCCAGTACTTC. The encoded protein is CASSLLGHKGETQYF. The chain is built from TRBV19 and TRBJ2-5; possible D gene TRBD1, 5 bases. The CDR3 has 15 residues. The germline gives CDR1 LNHDA, CDR2 SQIVND (reference sequence). Trimming took 5 bases from V and 5 from J, leaving 18 bases between them.

Only one count was recorded for this clonotype. The genes are TRBV10-3 and TRBJ2-2; D possibly corresponds to TRBD2 (5 bases). The length of the CDR3 is 13 residues. CDR1 and CDR2 from the germline V gene are ENHRY and SYGVKD. V was pared by 6 bases and J by 3 bases, with 8 bases between. The CDR3 sequence: CAISPGDTGELFF. CDR3 in DNA: TGTGCCATCAGCCCCGGGGACACCGGGGAGCTGTTTTTT.

This chain uses TRBV7-9 with TRBJ2-5, with D unresolved. The CDR3 length is 13 residues. Trimming removed 5 bases at V and 2 bases at J, with 9 bases between. Germline V gene data show CDR1 as SEHNR and CDR2 as FQNEAQ (reference sequence). CDR3 region: CASSLILQETQYF. The CDR3 DNA reads TGTGCCAGCAGCCTTATATTACAAGAGACCCAGTACTTC.